This T cell receptor beta chain comes out of a study of blood T cell repertoires in COVID-19. Study-level information: The United States, Italy and Spain provided the acute and convalescent COVID-19 samples. T cells, B-cell-depleted T cells, or PBMCs provided the cDNA or gDNA that served as material.

Trimming stripped 2 bases from V and 12 bases from J, with 9 bases between. CDR1 is SGDLS, CDR2 YYNGEE, per germline. The CDR3 spans 12 residues. Authors' methods: Amplification from reference gene primers served as the basis for estimated nucleated cell counts. Libraries were prepared by immunoSEQ multiplex PCR; TCRdb keeps only in-frame clonotypes and omits some of them. That table supplies the V and J calls and clone size; D and trimming were determined from the DNA. The data contain about 170,000 clones, roughly 85% of them seen just once; the ten biggest clones take up about 10%. The V and J genes are TRBV9 and TRBJ1-6; no firm D call. Sequences were obtained from peripheral blood. The sequence was obtained from a woman aged 80 or older with active or convalescent COVID-19. CDR3 sequence reads: CASSVRGGPLHF. In DNA, the CDR3 is TGTGCCAGCAGCGTTAGAGGAGGACCCCTCCACTTT. The complete variable domain, with remaining parts taken from reference TRBV9 and TRBJ1-6, reads DSGVTQTPKHLITATGQRVTLRCSPRSGDLSVYWYQQSLDQGLQFLIQYYNGEERAKGNILERFSAQQFPDLHSELNLSSLELGDSALYFCASSVRGGPLHFGNGTRLTVT.